This TCR beta chain was sequenced in a study of blood T cell repertoires in COVID-19. Study summary: Acute-phase and convalescent COVID-19 samples originated in the United States, Italy and Spain. Sample material is recorded as cDNA or gDNA derived from T cells, B-cell-depleted T cells, or PBMCs.

The germline CDR1 and CDR2 sequences are SGDLS and YYNGEE. The CDR3 covers 13 residues. With 4 bases removed from V and 12 bases from J, the gap between germline ends came to 16 bases. In the original analysis: Reference gene primers were amplified, and this amplification served to estimate nucleated cell counts. Assay: immunoSEQ multiplex PCR; the TCRdb copy retains only in-frame clones and omits some. The DNA was the basis for D and trimming; V, J and clone size are from that table. The table lists under 500,000 clones, 85% to 90% of them singletons. Sequenced sample: peripheral blood. This receptor was identified in a woman aged 30 to 39 with acute or convalescent COVID-19. The rearrangement uses TRBV9 and TRBJ1-4; the D is unclear. CDR3 sequence reads: CASSFRPARELFF. CDR3 nucleotides: TGTGCCAGCAGCTTTAGACCGGCGAGGGAACTGTTTTTT. Filled out from reference TRBV9 and TRBJ1-4, the complete variable domain reads DSGVTQTPKHLITATGQRVTLRCSPRSGDLSVYWYQQSLDQGLQFLIQYYNGEERAKGNILERFSAQQFPDLHSELNLSSLELGDSALYFCASSFRPARELFFGSGTQLSVL.